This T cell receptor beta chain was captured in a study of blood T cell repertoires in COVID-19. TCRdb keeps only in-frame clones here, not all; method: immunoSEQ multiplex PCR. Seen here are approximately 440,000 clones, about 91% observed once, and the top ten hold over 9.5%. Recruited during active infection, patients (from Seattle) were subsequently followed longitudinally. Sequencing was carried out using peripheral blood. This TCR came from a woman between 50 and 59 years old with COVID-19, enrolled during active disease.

CDR3 DNA sequence: TGCGCCAGCAGTGCCCTTATGGGAGCGAACACTGAAGCTTTCTTT. Protein sequence: CASSALMGANTEAFF. The rearrangement links TRBV10-2 to TRBJ1-1, with D hard to call. Trimming took off 4 bases at V and 1 base at J, with 13 bases between the two ends. This CDR3 comprises 15 residues. The germline V gene has CDR1 WSHSY and CDR2 SAAADI.